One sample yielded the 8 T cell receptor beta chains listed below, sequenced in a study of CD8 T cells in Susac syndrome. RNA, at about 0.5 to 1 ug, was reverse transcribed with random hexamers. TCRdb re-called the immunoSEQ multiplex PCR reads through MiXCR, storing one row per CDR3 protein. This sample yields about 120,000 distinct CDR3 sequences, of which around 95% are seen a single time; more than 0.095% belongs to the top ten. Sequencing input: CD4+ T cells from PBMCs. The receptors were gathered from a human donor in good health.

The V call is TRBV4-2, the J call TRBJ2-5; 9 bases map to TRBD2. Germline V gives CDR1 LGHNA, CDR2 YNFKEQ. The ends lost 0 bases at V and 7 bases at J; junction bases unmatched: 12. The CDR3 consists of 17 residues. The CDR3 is CASSQDVAGGPGGTQYF. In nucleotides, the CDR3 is TGTGCCAGCAGCCAAGATGTCGCGGGAGGGCCGGGGGGGACCCAGTACTTC.

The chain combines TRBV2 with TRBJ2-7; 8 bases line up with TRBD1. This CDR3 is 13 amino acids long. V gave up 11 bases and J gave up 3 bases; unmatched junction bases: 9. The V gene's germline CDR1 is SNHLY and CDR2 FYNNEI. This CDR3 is CAGRTGSHYEQYF. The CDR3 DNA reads TGTGCCGGGCGGACAGGGTCCCACTACGAGCAGTACTTC.

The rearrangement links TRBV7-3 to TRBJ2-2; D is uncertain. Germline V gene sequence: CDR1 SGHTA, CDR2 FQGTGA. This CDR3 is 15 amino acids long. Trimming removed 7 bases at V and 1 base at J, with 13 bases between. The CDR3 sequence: CASTTSSGNTGELFF. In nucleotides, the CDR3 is TGTGCCAGCACCACTTCTTCAGGGAACACCGGGGAGCTGTTTTTT.

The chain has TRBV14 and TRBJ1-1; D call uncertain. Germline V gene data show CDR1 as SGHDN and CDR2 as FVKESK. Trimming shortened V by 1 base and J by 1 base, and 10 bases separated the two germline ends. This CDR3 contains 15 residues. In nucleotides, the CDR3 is TGTGCCAGCAGCCAAGCTCCCCGGAGGAACACTGAAGCTTTCTTT. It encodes CASSQAPRRNTEAFF.

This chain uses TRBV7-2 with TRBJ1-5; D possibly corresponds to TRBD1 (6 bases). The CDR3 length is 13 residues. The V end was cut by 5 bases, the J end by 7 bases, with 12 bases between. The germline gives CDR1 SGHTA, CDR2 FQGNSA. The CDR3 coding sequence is TGTGCCAGCAGCCCCCCCGGGGGCCAGCCCCAGCATTTT. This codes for CASSPPGGQPQHF.

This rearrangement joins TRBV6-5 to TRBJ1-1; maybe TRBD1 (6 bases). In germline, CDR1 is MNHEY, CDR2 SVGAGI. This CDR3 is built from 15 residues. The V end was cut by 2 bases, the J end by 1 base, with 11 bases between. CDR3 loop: CASSYGTSPNTEAFF. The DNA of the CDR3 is TGTGCCAGCAGTTACGGGACAAGCCCGAACACTGAAGCTTTCTTT.

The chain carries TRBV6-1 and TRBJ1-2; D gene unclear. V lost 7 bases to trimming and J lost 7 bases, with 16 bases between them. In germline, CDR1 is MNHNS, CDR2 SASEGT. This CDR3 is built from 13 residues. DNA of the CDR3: TGTGCCAGCAACGGACCTCCAGGCTCTGGCTACACCTTC. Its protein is CASNGPPGSGYTF.

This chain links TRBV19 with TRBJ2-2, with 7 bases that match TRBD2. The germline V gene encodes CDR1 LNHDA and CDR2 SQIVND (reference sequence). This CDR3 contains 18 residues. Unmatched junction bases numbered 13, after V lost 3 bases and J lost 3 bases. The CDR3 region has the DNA TGTGCCAGTAGTATGTCCGCTAGCGGACTTCCTTACACCGGGGAGCTGTTTTTT. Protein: CASSMSASGLPYTGELFF.